This is a list of T cell receptor beta chains from one sample in a study of control samples from healthy donors and cancer patients. Repertoires were generated with immunoSEQ multiplex PCR, while TCRdb's copy carries only in-frame clones and drops some. The sample lists 170,000 or so clones; over 85% were seen once. The sequencing input was blood. These TCRs come from a man aged 25-45 years in good health. Each CDR3 is given with its conserved first and last residue. A D gene is named only where the DNA matches it firmly. Rows may omit the clone size; those that give it use once, few, many or a size class.

v_gene	j_gene	abundance	d_gene	CDR3nt	CDR3aa
TRBV7-2	TRBJ1-4	NA	TRBD1	TGTGCCAGCAGCTCCTACGGGACAGGAGATGAAAAACTGTTTTTT	CASSSYGTGDEKLFF
TRBV2	TRBJ2-3	NA	NA	TGTGCCTTCAGGAAGGCGGCTCTCACAGATACGCAGTATTTT	CAFRKAALTDTQYF
TRBV7-2	TRBJ1-4	NA	NA	TGTGCCAGCAGCTTGGGCCAGATAGGGGAACTGTTTTTT	CASSLGQIGELFF
TRBV4-1	TRBJ2-7	NA	NA	TGCGCCAGCAGCCAAGATTCCGGGGTCTCCGAGCAGTACTTC	CASSQDSGVSEQYF
TRBV7-2	TRBJ2-2	NA	TRBD1	TGTGCCAGCAGCCTGGACAGGTTACCCGGGGAGCTGTTTTTT	CASSLDRLPGELFF
TRBV30	TRBJ1-1	NA	NA	TGTGCCTGGAGTCCGGGAGGGCTGAACACTGAAGCTTTCTTT	CAWSPGGLNTEAFF
TRBV6-5	TRBJ1-6	NA	NA	TGTGCCAGCAGTTACTCGCTCGGCACTCTCCTCCACTTT	CASSYSLGTLLHF
TRBV14	TRBJ1-1	NA	TRBD1	TGTGCCAGCAGCCGGAATAGACAGGGACGGAACACTGAAGCTTTCTTT	CASSRNRQGRNTEAFF
TRBV5-1	TRBJ1-1	NA	NA	TGCGCCAGCAGCTTCACGGGCGCCACTGAAGCTTTCTTT	CASSFTGATEAFF
TRBV3-1/TRBV3-2	TRBJ2-2	NA	NA	TGTGCCAGCAGCCGGCCGGGTGAGGGGGGGGCCGGGGAGCTGTTTTTT	CASSRPGEGGAGELFF
TRBV5-1	TRBJ1-1	once	NA	TGCGCCAGCAGCCTCCTATCGGGGAGCGGTGAAGCTTTCTTT	CASSLLSGSGEAFF
TRBV6-5	TRBJ2-1	NA	TRBD2	TGTGCCAGCAACCCGACTAGCGGGGGGACCGATGAGCAGTTCTTC	CASNPTSGGTDEQFF
TRBV2	TRBJ2-7	NA	TRBD2	TGTGCCAGCAGTTCATCCGGGACTAGCGGCTACGAGCAGTACTTC	CASSSSGTSGYEQYF
TRBV5-1	TRBJ2-1	NA	NA	TGCGCCAGCCGCCTGGGACGGGACTCCTACAATGAGCAGTTCTTC	CASRLGRDSYNEQFF